This entry lists 14 T cell receptor beta chains sequenced from one sample in a study of cytomegalovirus exposure and HLA in healthy donors. In the PCR, 60 Vbeta and 13 Jbeta primers were used. Repertoires were generated with immunoSEQ multiplex PCR, while TCRdb's copy carries only in-frame clones and drops some. Of tens of thousands of clones in the sample, roughly 44% were seen once. Source material: PBMCs. These receptors were taken from a woman between 45 and 65 years old in good health and CMV-seronegative.

This clone occurred a few times. The chain uses TRBV6-6 and TRBJ2-2, with TRBD1 identical over 11 bases. The length of the CDR3 is 14 residues. V was clipped by 6 bases and J by 6 bases; unmatched bases: 3. Per the germline V gene, CDR1 is MNHNY and CDR2 is SVGAGI (reference sequence). The CDR3 DNA reads as TGTGCCAGCAGGGACAGGGGGCGCGCCGGGGAGCTGTTTTTT. The encoded protein is CASRDRGRAGELFF.

The V gene is TRBV19, the J gene TRBJ2-7; TRBD1 aligns across 9 bases. CDR1 LNHDA and CDR2 SQIVND come from the germline V gene (reference sequence). The junction had 12 bases not matched to a gene; V was cut back by 7 bases and J by 5 bases. The CDR3 has 15 residues. CDR3 region: CASTRGGTGWNEQYF. The CDR3 nucleotides read TGTGCCAGTACTCGTGGCGGGACAGGGTGGAACGAGCAGTACTTC.

This clone was observed a handful of times. This chain connects TRBV7-9 to TRBJ1-1, with D perhaps matching TRBD1 (5 bases). Germline V gene data show CDR1 as SEHNR and CDR2 as FQNEAQ (reference sequence). The V and J ends lost 4 bases and 4 bases respectively, with 10 bases between them. There are 13 residues in the CDR3. The DNA of the CDR3 is TGTGCCAGCAGCTCGTCAGACAGCACTGAAGCTTTCTTT. Amino acid sequence: CASSSSDSTEAFF.

The V call is TRBV2, the J call TRBJ2-7, with 8 bases matching TRBD2. V was pared by 6 bases and J by 0 bases, with 7 bases of the junction left unmatched. CDR1 SNHLY and CDR2 FYNNEI come from the germline V gene. This CDR3 region has 15 residues. The CDR3 here is CASSLSGKSSYEQYF. CDR3 bases: TGTGCCAGCAGCCTTAGCGGGAAGAGCTCCTACGAGCAGTACTTC.

The chain joins TRBV7-2 to TRBJ2-1, with 7 bases that match TRBD1. The CDR3 covers 15 residues. Germline V gene sequence: CDR1 SGHTA, CDR2 FQGNSA. The junction had 3 bases not matched to a gene; V was cut back by 4 bases and J by 0 bases. The CDR3 region is CASSSGQISYNEQFF. The CDR3 DNA sequence: TGTGCCAGCAGCTCGGGACAGATCTCCTACAATGAGCAGTTCTTC.

The table lists this clone with a few counts. The genes are TRBV7-2 and TRBJ1-1, with D maybe TRBD1 (5 bases). Germline V gene sequence: CDR1 SGHTA, CDR2 FQGNSA. The CDR3 spans 15 residues. The ends were cut back, 2 bases at V and 2 bases at J, with 12 bases in the middle. The CDR3 DNA is TGTGCCAGCAGCTTAAGGTCTCAGGGTAACACTGAAGCTTTCTTT. Translating it yields CASSLRSQGNTEAFF. Drawing the rest from reference TRBV7-2 and TRBJ1-1, the complete variable domain is GAGVSQSPSNKVTEKGKDVELRCDPISGHTALYWYRQSLGQGLEFLIYFQGNSAPDKSGLPSDRFSAERTGGSVSTLTIQRTQQEDSAVYLCASSLRSQGNTEAFFGQGTRLTVV.

The chain has TRBV18 and TRBJ2-1; 7 bases agree with TRBD2. Germline V CDR1 and CDR2: KGHSH, LQKENI. The CDR3 contains 14 residues. The ends lost 3 bases at V and 8 bases at J; junction bases unmatched: 7. The CDR3 nucleotides are TGTGCCAGCTCACCCACCGGGACTACGGATGAGCAGTTCTTC. Protein product: CASSPTGTTDEQFF.

V is TRBV28 and J is TRBJ2-5, with TRBD1 as a possible D gene (5 bases). The end of the DNA aligns better with TRBJ2-7, so the J call may be wrong. The CDR3 extends over 15 amino acids. In germline, CDR1 is MDHEN, CDR2 SYDVKM. CDR3: CASSFEAGPTYEQYF. DNA of the CDR3: TGTGCCAGCAGTTTTGAGGCAGGGCCCACCTACGAGCAGTACTTC.

This clone was found a few times. This rearrangement joins TRBV29-1 to TRBJ1-1; D gene unclear. Between the trimmed V and J ends, which lost 4 bases and 0 bases, there was a span of 6 bases. The CDR3 contains 12 residues. Germline CDR1 reads SQVTM; CDR2 reads ANQGSEA. The CDR3: CSVGDMNTEAFF. The CDR3 DNA reads as TGCAGCGTTGGAGACATGAACACTGAAGCTTTCTTT.

The chain joins TRBV19 to TRBJ2-6; D is uncertain. Germline loops: CDR1 LNHDA, CDR2 SQIVND (reference sequence). Trimming took 9 bases from V and 5 from J, leaving 8 bases between them. This CDR3 has 12 amino acids. CDR3 nucleotide sequence: TGTGCCAGCGAAGACTGGGCCAACGTCCTGACTTTC. It specifies CASEDWANVLTF.

This clone is a singleton in its sample. The chain couples TRBV6-5 to TRBJ1-3; D possibly corresponds to TRBD1 (5 bases). The germline gives CDR1 MNHEY, CDR2 SVGAGI. The CDR3 contains 14 residues. V was shortened by 9 bases and J by 0 bases, with 12 bases between the two germline ends. This chain's CDR3 is CARLTGHSGNTIYF. CDR3 in DNA: TGTGCCAGGCTAACAGGCCACTCTGGAAACACCATATATTTT.

This clone has more than one count but fewer than ten. The chain recombines TRBV9 with TRBJ2-3, with 8 bases aligning to TRBD2. Trimming took 0 bases from V and 2 from J; bases not matched to a gene: 5. In germline, CDR1 is SGDLS, CDR2 YYNGEE. This CDR3 is built from 16 residues. The CDR3 DNA reads TGTGCCAGCAGCGTAGGGGCTAGCGGGCTCACAGATACGCAGTATTTT. Translation: CASSVGASGLTDTQYF.

CDR3 sequence reads: CAVRASDTQYF. Here the CDR3 DNA reads TGTGCCGTGCGGGCTAGTGATACGCAGTATTTT. V gene TRBV10-3 combines with J gene TRBJ2-3, with TRBD2 as a possible D gene (5 bases). CDR1 and CDR2 from the germline V gene are ENHRY and SYGVKD. The CDR3 contains 11 residues. The V end was cut by 11 bases, the J end by 6 bases, with 12 bases between.

The chain links TRBV5-1 to TRBJ2-2, with D possibly matching TRBD2 (5 bases). V was clipped by 0 bases and J by 3 bases, with 9 bases between them. The CDR3 totals 15 residues. Germline lookup yields CDR1 SGHRS and CDR2 YFSETQ. The CDR3 nucleotides are TGCGCCAGCAGCTTGGCCTCCGGGGACACCGGGGAGCTGTTTTTT. It is translated as CASSLASGDTGELFF.